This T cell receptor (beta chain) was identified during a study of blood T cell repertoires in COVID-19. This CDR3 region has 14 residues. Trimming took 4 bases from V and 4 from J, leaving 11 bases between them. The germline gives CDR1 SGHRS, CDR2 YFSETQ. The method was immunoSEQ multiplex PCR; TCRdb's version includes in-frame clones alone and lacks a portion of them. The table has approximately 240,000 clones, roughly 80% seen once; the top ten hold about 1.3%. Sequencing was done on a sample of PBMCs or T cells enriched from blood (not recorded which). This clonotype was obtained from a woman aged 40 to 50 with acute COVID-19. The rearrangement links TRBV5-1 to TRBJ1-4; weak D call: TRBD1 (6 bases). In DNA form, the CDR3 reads TGCGCCAGCAGCCGCGAGGGGGATAATGAAAAACTGTTTTTT. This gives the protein CASSREGDNEKLFF.